These 20 T cell receptor beta chains were all obtained from the same sample, sequenced in a study of blood T cell repertoires in COVID-19 (dated by TCRdb to 2020 to 2022). The library was made by the immunoSEQ multiplex PCR assay. Held by TCRdb, this immuneACCESS table contains in-frame sequences only and omits some clones. Under half of the omission traces to an unresolved V gene where checked; the cause of the rest is unknown. Within this sample are some 170,000 clones, with around 80% of them counted one time only. The ten top clones hold approximately 19% of the sample. The sample taken for sequencing was peripheral blood. These receptors all come from a woman over 75 with acute or convalescent COVID-19.

V usage is TRBV28 and J usage is TRBJ2-3; 10 nucleotides agree with TRBD2. V shed 7 bases, J shed 0 bases, and the junction held 7 bases outside the gene matches. Germline values: CDR1 MDHEN, CDR2 SYDVKM. The CDR3 has 16 residues. CDR3 in DNA: TGTGCCAGCACCCTCCTAGCGGGAGTTAGCACAGATACGCAGTATTTT. This gives the protein CASTLLAGVSTDTQYF.

V and J are TRBV29-1 and TRBJ1-3; D call uncertain. Germline V gene data show CDR1 as SQVTM and CDR2 as ANQGSEA. CDR3 length: 12 residues. CDR3 coding DNA: TGCATTCCCGGGGTCTCTGGAAACACCATATATTTT. It codes for CIPGVSGNTIYF.

This clone was detected only a few times. This chain connects TRBV29-1 to TRBJ1-1; 11 positions match TRBD1. Germline V gene sequence: CDR1 SQVTM, CDR2 ANQGSEA. The CDR3 extends over 15 amino acids. The trim removed 6 bases at V and 4 bases at J, leaving 10 bases unmatched. The CDR3: CSVARTGGEGTEAFF. The CDR3 region has the DNA TGCAGCGTCGCTCGGACAGGGGGCGAGGGCACTGAAGCTTTCTTT.

The V call is TRBV12-3 or TRBV12-4, the J call TRBJ1-1, with D perhaps matching TRBD1 (5 bases). Trimming took 3 bases from V and 3 from J, leaving 8 bases between them. CDR3 length: 13 amino acids. The CDR3 bases are TGTGCCAGCAGTTTTTGGGGGGACACTGAAGCTTTCTTT. This translates into CASSFWGDTEAFF.

The chain uses TRBV30 and TRBJ2-2; D possibly corresponds to TRBD1 (6 bases). Looked up from germline, CDR1 is GTSNPN and CDR2 is SVGIG (reference sequence). V was shortened by 5 bases and J by 2 bases, with 15 bases between the two germline ends. The CDR3 contains 15 residues. CDR3 residues: CAWLRGQINTGELFF. The CDR3 region has the DNA TGTGCCTGGCTAAGAGGACAGATCAACACCGGGGAGCTGTTTTTT.

The V call is TRBV2, the J call TRBJ1-1; D remains ambiguous. This CDR3 is 13 amino acids long. Trimming stripped 4 bases from V and 10 bases from J, with 16 bases between. The germline gives CDR1 SNHLY, CDR2 FYNNEI. The CDR3 protein is CASSGEGLGGAFF. In DNA, the CDR3 is TGTGCCAGCAGTGGGGAGGGATTGGGTGGAGCTTTCTTT.

The rearrangement joins TRBV2 to TRBJ2-1, with D possibly TRBD2 on 5 matching bases. Trimming removed 8 bases at V and 8 bases at J, with 19 bases between. CDR1 SNHLY and CDR2 FYNNEI come from the germline V gene. This CDR3 is 14 amino acids long. The CDR3 DNA sequence: TGTGCCAGCCTGAAAAGAGGACTTTCGGATGAGCAGTTCTTC. This encodes CASLKRGLSDEQFF.

V usage is TRBV9 and J usage is TRBJ2-7; 9 positions agree with TRBD2. This CDR3 has 15 amino acids. The J segment lost 7 bases and the V segment lost 4 bases, leaving 12 bases of the junction unmatched. Germline V gene data show CDR1 as SGDLS and CDR2 as YYNGEE. The CDR3 sequence: CASSRLAARGGEQYF. Written as DNA, the CDR3 is TGTGCCAGCAGCCGCCTAGCCGCGCGGGGGGGGGAGCAGTACTTC.

The CDR3: CASSMDSNTEAFF. In nucleotides, the CDR3 is TGTGCCAGCAGCATGGACAGTAATACTGAAGCTTTCTTT. This chain links TRBV9 with TRBJ1-1; D is possibly TRBD1 (6 bases). The V and J ends lost 4 bases and 5 bases respectively, with 12 bases between them. The CDR3 is 13 residues long. Germline CDR1 and CDR2: SGDLS and YYNGEE.

The chain combines TRBV7-2 with TRBJ1-3, with D possibly TRBD1 on 5 matching bases. This CDR3 comprises 14 residues. Germline V gives CDR1 SGHTA, CDR2 FQGNSA. V gave up 8 bases and J gave up 2 bases, with 13 bases separating them. The CDR3 sequence is CASGVWGAGNTIYF. The CDR3 DNA reads as TGTGCCAGCGGAGTATGGGGGGCTGGAAACACCATATATTTT.

The CDR3 loop is CASSLGQRVNTEAFF. CDR3 in DNA: TGTGCCAGCAGCTTAGGACAGCGAGTGAACACTGAAGCTTTCTTT. The chain employs TRBV5-8 and TRBJ1-1, with D tentatively TRBD1 (6 bases). With 2 bases removed from V and 0 bases from J, the gap between germline ends came to 11 bases. Germline CDR1 is SGHTS and CDR2 is YDEGEE. There are 15 residues in the CDR3.

The chain couples TRBV14 to TRBJ1-3; maybe TRBD1 (5 bases). Looked up from germline, CDR1 is SGHDN and CDR2 is FVKESK. The CDR3 spans 21 residues. V lost 0 bases and J 0 bases, leaving 24 bases between the germline ends. CDR3 sequence: CASSQDLGRASGGRSGNTIYF. The CDR3 DNA follows: TGTGCCAGCAGCCAAGATCTGGGCAGGGCATCCGGGGGTCGCTCTGGAAACACCATATATTTT.

The chain is built from TRBV9 and TRBJ1-2; 9 bases are a match to TRBD1. V lost 4 bases and J lost 7; bases outside the gene matches: 11. The CDR3 spans 15 residues. Germline CDR1 SGDLS, CDR2 YYNGEE. This chain's CDR3 is CASSTIQGAWVGYTF. In DNA form, the CDR3 reads TGTGCCAGCAGCACAATACAGGGGGCATGGGTTGGCTACACCTTC.

This sequence joins TRBV7-6 and TRBJ2-1; 15 nucleotides line up with TRBD2. This CDR3 region has 17 residues. J gave up 6 bases and V 5 bases, and 8 bases lay outside the gene matches. Germline lookup yields CDR1 SGHVS and CDR2 FNYEAQ. CDR3 sequence (DNA): TGTGCCAGCAGCCCTCGGACTAGCGGGAGGGCCGTCAATGAGCAGTTCTTC. It yields the protein CASSPRTSGRAVNEQFF.

This sequence joins TRBV27 and TRBJ2-6, with D hard to call. The CDR3 length is 15 residues. V lost 10 bases and J 4 bases, leaving 17 bases between the germline ends. Germline V gene lookup returns CDR1 MNHEY and CDR2 SMNVEV (reference sequence). CDR3 amino acids: CATTTPGYGANVLTF. The CDR3 DNA reads as TGTGCCACCACGACCCCCGGGTACGGGGCCAACGTCCTGACTTTC.

A single count supports this clone. The CDR3 region has the DNA TGTGCCAGCAGCTTAGGGTTAGCGGGGGGCGATGAGCAGTTCTTC. This codes for CASSLGLAGGDEQFF. J is TRBJ2-1 and V is TRBV11-2, with TRBD2 identical over 10 bases. This CDR3 region has 15 residues. Germline V gene lookup returns CDR1 SGHAT and CDR2 FQNNGV. V dropped 1 base and J dropped 8; count of bases not matched to a gene: 5.

CDR3 DNA sequence: TGTGCCAGCTCACCTAGACCGGCGGGGAGCAATGAAAAACTGTTTTTT. This encodes CASSPRPAGSNEKLFF. The chain couples TRBV18 to TRBJ1-4; D remains ambiguous. The V end was cut by 3 bases, the J end by 5 bases, with 16 bases between. CDR1 KGHSH and CDR2 LQKENI come from the germline V gene. The CDR3 contains 16 residues.

This chain links TRBV27 with TRBJ1-5; 7 bases are a match to TRBD1. Germline CDR1 is MNHEY and CDR2 is SMNVEV (reference sequence). The CDR3 runs to 15 residues. V lost 2 bases and J lost 7; bases outside the gene matches: 8. The CDR3 protein is CASSLNAGGGQPQHF. The CDR3 DNA follows: TGTGCCAGCAGTTTAAACGCAGGGGGTGGGCAGCCCCAGCATTTT.

V gene TRBV5-1 combines with J gene TRBJ2-7, with TRBD1 identical over 11 bases. After removal of 5 bases from V and 7 bases from J, the junction contained 8 bases not matched to a gene. This CDR3 contains 14 residues. Germline CDR1 reads SGHRS; CDR2 reads YFSETQ. CDR3 sequence: CASSHGTGGYEQYF. The CDR3 nucleotides read TGCGCCAGCAGTCACGGGACAGGGGGATATGAGCAGTACTTC.

This sequence joins TRBV7-2 and TRBJ2-3; 10 nucleotides line up with TRBD1. The CDR3 is 15 residues long. Germline V gives CDR1 SGHTA, CDR2 FQGNSA. After removal of 4 bases from V and 4 bases from J, the junction contained 5 bases not matched to a gene. The CDR3 DNA sequence: TGTGCCAGCAGCTCTAGACAGGGGGCGGCAGATACGCAGTATTTT. Protein: CASSSRQGAADTQYF.